Each of the 26 T cell receptor beta chains below was sequenced from the same sample in a study of blood T cells in healthy people across ages. A second PCR of roughly 7 to 11 cycles used a sample-barcoded 5' primer and a J-beta primer mix. TCRdb reprocessed the 5' RACE reads via MiXCR and lists one record per CDR3 protein. This sample has around 1,500,000 distinct CDR3 sequences, with around 42% found just once. Source material: blood. The receptors shown here come from a woman younger than 30 in good health.

This clonotype was observed a handful of times. The chain has TRBV6-1 and TRBJ2-5; a weak D match, TRBD1 (5 bases). This CDR3 has 15 amino acids. Looked up from germline, CDR1 is MNHNS and CDR2 is SASEGT. V was pared by 7 bases and J by 4 bases, with 19 bases between. CDR3 DNA sequence: TGTGCCAGCACCCGAAAATCAGGGCTGGGAGAGACCCAGTACTTC. The encoded protein is CASTRKSGLGETQYF.

The chain joins TRBV24-1 to TRBJ2-1; D is perhaps TRBD1 (7 bases). Trimming removed 4 bases from V and 5 bases from J, with 17 bases in between. Germline CDR1 reads KGHDR; CDR2 reads SFDVKD. The CDR3 has 16 amino acids. CDR3 coding DNA: TGTGCCACCAGTGACCCCCAGGGGGGTAAAAACAATGAGCAGTTCTTC. This gives the protein CATSDPQGGKNNEQFF.

The genes are TRBV2 and TRBJ2-3; tentative D call: TRBD2 (6 bases). V was cut by 8 bases and J by 4 bases, with 10 bases left in between. CDR1 and CDR2 from the germline V gene are SNHLY and FYNNEI. This CDR3 spans 12 amino acids. For the CDR3, the DNA is TGTGCCAGCCGGAGGGCCGCAGATACGCAGTATTTT. Its protein is CASRRAADTQYF.

This clonotype was detected only a few times. The chain is built from TRBV7-9 and TRBJ2-1; TRBD2 aligns across 9 bases. The trim removed 7 bases at V and 5 bases at J, leaving 9 bases unmatched. CDR1 and CDR2 (germline): SEHNR, FQNEAQ (reference sequence). There are 15 residues in the CDR3. The chain's CDR3 is CASKGAGGPDNEQFF. The CDR3 coding sequence is TGTGCCAGCAAAGGAGCGGGGGGCCCCGACAATGAGCAGTTCTTC. Complete variable domain (other parts from reference TRBV7-9 and TRBJ2-1): DTGVSQNPRHKITKRGQNVTFRCDPISEHNRLYWYRQTLGQGPEFLTYFQNEAQLEKSRLLSDRFSAERPKGSFSTLEIQRTEQGDSAMYLCASKGAGGPDNEQFFGPGTRLTVL.

This clonotype was picked up a small number of times. The genes are TRBV11-2 and TRBJ2-1; 8 nucleotides match TRBD2. The DNA end favors TRBJ2-7, so the J call may be wrong. Germline-derived CDR1 and CDR2 are SGHAT and FQNNGV. The CDR3 runs to 16 residues. The CDR3 region has the DNA TGTGCCAGCAGCTCATACACTAGCGGAGGATACAATGAGCAGTACTTC. Translated: CASSSYTSGGYNEQYF.

The chain links TRBV5-1 to TRBJ2-1, with no clear D. Germline assignment: CDR1 SGHRS and CDR2 YFSETQ. CDR3 length: 14 residues. Trimming removed 4 bases at V and 6 bases at J, with 14 bases between. The CDR3: CASSGSPPSNEQFF. CDR3 sequence (DNA): TGCGCCAGCAGCGGATCCCCACCCTCCAATGAGCAGTTCTTC. The full variable domain, its missing parts supplied by reference TRBV5-1 and TRBJ2-1, is KAGVTQTPRYLIKTRGQQVTLSCSPISGHRSVSWYQQTPGQGLQFLFEYFSETQRNKGNFPGRFSGRQFSNSRSEMNVSTLELGDSALYLCASSGSPPSNEQFFGPGTRLTVL.

This chain links TRBV5-5 with TRBJ2-1; 7 nucleotides line up with TRBD1. CDR1 SGHKS and CDR2 YYEKEE come from the germline V gene (reference sequence). The trim removed 2 bases at V and 0 bases at J, leaving 2 bases unmatched. The CDR3 is 15 residues long. The CDR3 bases are TGTGCCAGCAGCTTTGGGGACAGCTCCTACAATGAGCAGTTCTTC. Residues: CASSFGDSSYNEQFF. The variable domain in full, completed from reference TRBV5-5 and TRBJ2-1, reads DAGVTQSPTHLIKTRGQQVTLRCSPISGHKSVSWYQQVLGQGPQFIFQYYEKEERGRGNFPDRFSARQFPNYSSELNVNALLLGDSALYLCASSFGDSSYNEQFFGPGTRLTVL.

The table lists this clonotype with a few counts. This sequence joins TRBV27 and TRBJ2-1, with 15 bases aligning to TRBD2. The germline gives CDR1 MNHEY, CDR2 SMNVEV (reference sequence). V was pared by 4 bases and J by 4 bases, with 8 bases of the junction left unmatched. This CDR3 has 18 amino acids. As DNA, the CDR3 is TGTGCCAGCAGTTATAGGGGACTAGCGGGAGGAAGGTACAATGAGCAGTTCTTC. Translating it yields CASSYRGLAGGRYNEQFF.

The chain has TRBV20-1 and TRBJ1-1, with unresolved D. Germline loops: CDR1 DFQATT, CDR2 SNEGSKA (reference sequence). The V end lost 5 bases, the J end lost 5 bases, and 15 bases lay between the germline ends. The CDR3 contains 13 residues. The CDR3 loop reads CSAPRSEVTEAFF. CDR3 DNA: TGCAGTGCTCCCCGGTCTGAGGTAACTGAAGCTTTCTTT.

This clonotype was observed a handful of times. The V gene is TRBV9, the J gene TRBJ1-2; D is ambiguous. The germline V gene has CDR1 SGDLS and CDR2 YYNGEE. V gave up 0 bases and J gave up 5 bases, with 14 bases separating them. CDR3 length: 15 amino acids. CDR3 protein: CASSVVRGFGYGYTF. CDR3 sequence (DNA): TGTGCCAGCAGCGTAGTTCGGGGATTTGGATATGGCTACACCTTC.

The chain is built from TRBV6-4 and TRBJ1-1; no clear D gene. Germline-derived CDR1 and CDR2 are MRHNA and SNTAGT. Between the trimmed V and J ends, which lost 6 bases and 2 bases, there was a span of 13 bases. The CDR3 is made up of 14 amino acids. The CDR3 DNA is TGTGCCAGCAGCCTCCAGCACGGAAACACTGAAGCTTTCTTT. This translates into CASSLQHGNTEAFF.

The V call is TRBV20-1, the J call TRBJ2-7; TRBD1 is a possible D gene (6 bases). Germline-derived CDR1 and CDR2 are DFQATT and SNEGSKA (reference sequence). V lost 3 bases to trimming and J lost 3 bases, with 15 bases between them. The CDR3 loop spans 14 amino acids. CDR3 sequence (DNA): TGCAGTGCTAGCGGAGTGGGGACACGCTACGAGCAGTACTTC. Translating gives CSASGVGTRYEQYF.

This chain joins TRBV11-2 and TRBJ1-2; D may be TRBD1 (5 bases). With 0 bases removed from V and 4 bases from J, the gap between germline ends came to 15 bases. This CDR3 comprises 16 residues. CDR1 and CDR2 (germline): SGHAT, FQNNGV. The CDR3 nucleotides are TGTGCCAGCAGCTTAGATATCCAGGGAAGTAGCTATGGCTACACCTTC. It specifies CASSLDIQGSSYGYTF. The full variable domain, with the rest looked up from reference TRBV11-2 and TRBJ1-2, is EAGVAQSPRYKIIEKRQSVAFWCNPISGHATLYWYQQILGQGPKLLIQFQNNGVVDDSQLPKDRFSAERLKGVDSTLKIQPAKLEDSAVYLCASSLDIQGSSYGYTFGSGTRLTVV.

V is TRBV10-3 and J is TRBJ1-1, with D perhaps TRBD1 (5 bases). The CDR3 runs to 16 residues. The germline V gene has CDR1 ENHRY and CDR2 SYGVKD. The V end was cut by 2 bases, the J end by 5 bases, with 18 bases between. The CDR3 bases are TGTGCCATCAGTGAGGCGGGAGGTTGGGCAGGGACTGAAGCTTTCTTT. Translated, it gives CAISEAGGWAGTEAFF.

This sequence joins TRBV20-1 and TRBJ2-7; D may be TRBD1 or TRBD2 (5 bases each). V lost 0 bases to trimming and J lost 4 bases, with 16 bases between them. The CDR3 extends over 15 amino acids. Germline assignment: CDR1 DFQATT and CDR2 SNEGSKA (reference sequence). The CDR3 loop reads CSARERAGNLYEQYF. In DNA form, the CDR3 reads TGCAGTGCTAGAGAGAGGGCAGGGAATTTGTACGAGCAGTACTTC.

This clonotype came up many times. The chain carries TRBV7-2 and TRBJ1-5; D remains ambiguous. The germline V gene has CDR1 SGHTA and CDR2 FQGNSA. This CDR3 is 12 amino acids long. The germline V and J ends were trimmed by 3 bases and 5 bases, with 5 bases remaining between them. This CDR3 is CASSLDYQPQHF. The CDR3 bases are TGTGCCAGCAGCTTGGACTATCAGCCCCAGCATTTT.

This clonotype was seen a few times. The rearrangement uses TRBV5-1 and TRBJ2-2; D unclear. Looked up from germline, CDR1 is SGHRS and CDR2 is YFSETQ. This CDR3 region has 13 residues. V lost 9 bases and J 6 bases, leaving 15 bases between the germline ends. Written as DNA, the CDR3 is TGCGCCACCCGAATTGAGATGTCCGGGGAGCTGTTTTTT. It encodes CATRIEMSGELFF.

This chain connects TRBV20-1 to TRBJ2-3, with TRBD2 matching over 15 bases. The ends lost 0 bases at V and 7 bases at J; junction bases unmatched: 8. Germline V lookup: CDR1 DFQATT, CDR2 SNEGSKA (reference sequence). The CDR3 consists of 17 residues. The CDR3 protein is CSARDPGTSGGKHTQYF. The CDR3 nucleotides read TGCAGTGCTAGAGATCCGGGGACTAGCGGGGGGAAGCATACGCAGTATTTT.

The genes are TRBV27 and TRBJ2-3; TRBD2 matches 10 bases. Per germline, CDR1 MNHEY and CDR2 SMNVEV (reference sequence). This CDR3 region has 16 residues. The V gene end was trimmed by 10 bases and the J gene end by 2 bases; junction bases not matched to a gene: 12. The CDR3 sequence is CATAPSTSGVTDTQYF. The CDR3 region has the DNA TGTGCCACCGCTCCGAGTACTAGCGGGGTCACAGATACGCAGTATTTT.

The chain employs TRBV7-9 and TRBJ2-1, with D perhaps TRBD2 (7 bases). Germline lookup yields CDR1 SEHNR and CDR2 FQNEAQ (reference sequence). The CDR3 is made up of 16 amino acids. V was clipped by 2 bases and J by 2 bases, with 13 bases between them. The CDR3 loop is CASSLWGGVAYNEQFF. The CDR3 DNA is TGTGCCAGCAGCTTATGGGGGGGCGTCGCCTACAATGAGCAGTTCTTC.

The chain is built from TRBV27 and TRBJ1-2; tentative D call: TRBD1 (5 bases). V was trimmed by 5 bases and J by 5 bases, leaving 21 bases between them. The germline CDR1 and CDR2 sequences are MNHEY and SMNVEV (reference sequence). The CDR3 runs 16 residues. This CDR3 reads CASSPRTSLLTYGYTF. CDR3 DNA: TGTGCCAGCAGTCCACGGACAAGCCTATTAACGTATGGCTACACCTTC.

This clonotype occurred a few times. The V call is TRBV11-2, the J call TRBJ2-7; 9 nucleotides line up with TRBD1. Trimming removed 5 bases from V and 3 bases from J; junction bases left unmatched: 8. This CDR3 has 15 amino acids. CDR1 and CDR2 (germline): SGHAT, FQNNGV. DNA of the CDR3: TGTGCCAGCAGCACACCCGGGACAGGGTTCTACGAGCAGTACTTC. Protein: CASSTPGTGFYEQYF.

This clonotype was seen a handful of times. V usage is TRBV7-9 and J usage is TRBJ2-3; TRBD2 matches at 8 bases. V lost 7 bases and J lost 2; bases outside the gene matches: 5. This CDR3 region has 14 residues. Germline V gene lookup returns CDR1 SEHNR and CDR2 FQNEAQ (reference sequence). Written as DNA, the CDR3 is TGTGCCAGCACCGATAGCGGGGCCACAGATACGCAGTATTTT. Its translation is CASTDSGATDTQYF.

This clonotype was seen a few times. J is TRBJ2-3 and V is TRBV7-2; D is undetermined. V lost 5 bases, J lost 9 bases, and 12 bases lay in between. CDR1 SGHTA and CDR2 FQGNSA come from the germline V gene. The CDR3 consists of 12 residues. DNA for the CDR3: TGTGCCAGCAGCGTTACCCACGACACGCAGTATTTT. As protein: CASSVTHDTQYF.

The J gene is TRBJ1-2, the V gene TRBV15; TRBD1 might be the D (5 bases). The CDR3 extends over 16 amino acids. Trimming removed 1 base at V and 6 bases at J, with 18 bases between. The V gene's germline CDR1 is LNHNV and CDR2 YYDKDF (reference sequence). DNA for the CDR3: TGTGCCACCAGCAGAGTTGGGGGGGGAATCCTGGATGGCTACACCTTC. It is translated as CATSRVGGGILDGYTF.

The V call is TRBV28, the J call TRBJ2-5; TRBD2 agrees at 7 bases. Trimming removed 8 bases from V and 4 bases from J; junction bases left unmatched: 7. Germline lookup yields CDR1 MDHEN and CDR2 SYDVKM. The CDR3 is 13 residues long. In DNA form, the CDR3 reads TGTGCCAGCGGTCTAGCGGTGCCAGAGACCCAGTACTTC. It codes for CASGLAVPETQYF.